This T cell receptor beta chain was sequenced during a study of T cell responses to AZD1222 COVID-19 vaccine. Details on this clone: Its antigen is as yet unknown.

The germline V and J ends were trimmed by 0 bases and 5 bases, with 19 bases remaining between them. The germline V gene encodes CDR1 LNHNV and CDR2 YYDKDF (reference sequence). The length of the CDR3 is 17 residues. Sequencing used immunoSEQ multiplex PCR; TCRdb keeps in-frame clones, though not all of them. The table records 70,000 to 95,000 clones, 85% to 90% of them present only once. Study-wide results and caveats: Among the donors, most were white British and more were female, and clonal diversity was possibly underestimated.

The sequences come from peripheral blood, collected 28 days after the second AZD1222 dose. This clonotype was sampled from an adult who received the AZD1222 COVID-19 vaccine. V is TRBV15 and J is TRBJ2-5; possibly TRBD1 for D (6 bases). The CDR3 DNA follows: TGTGCCACCAGCAGAGATAACAGGGTAATAGGTATGGAGACCCAGTACTTC. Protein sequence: CATSRDNRVIGMETQYF.